A selection of T cell receptor beta chains follows, all from one sample in a study of OX40 agonist ivuxolimab in advanced cancers. TCRdb keeps only in-frame clones here, not all; method: immunoSEQ multiplex PCR. The data show about 40,000 clones, with about 80% seen just once and about 8.1% held by the top ten. Sequencing used CD4+ or CD8+ T cells sorted from blood, obtained in a trial of the OX40 agonist ivuxolimab. All receptors derive from an adult with an advanced solid tumor such as melanoma, head and neck, liver or kidney cancer. CDR3s include the opening cysteine and the closing phenylalanine or tryptophan. D genes are given only for firm matches. Only some rows state a clone size, as once, few, many or a class for expanded clones.

d_gene	abundance	v_gene	j_gene	CDR3nt	CDR3aa
TRBD1	-	TRBV18	TRBJ2-1	TGTGCCAGCTTCCGGGACAGGGGTGTCTACAATGAGCAGTTCTTC	CASFRDRGVYNEQFF
TRBD2	-	TRBV10-1	TRBJ2-1	TGCGCCAGCAGTGAATCCCGAGTAGCGGGAGTTGACAATGAGCAGTTCTTC	CASSESRVAGVDNEQFF
TRBD2	-	TRBV19	TRBJ2-1	TGTGCCAGTAGTATCTATCTAGCGGTGGAGGCCACACATGAGCAGTTCTTC	CASSIYLAVEATHEQFF
-	few	TRBV28	TRBJ1-3	TGTGCCAGCAGTAGTGCGAACACCATATATTTT	CASSSANTIYF
-	-	TRBV9	TRBJ1-2	TGTGCCAGCAGCGTTTTAACACTCAACTATGGCTACACCTTC	CASSVLTLNYGYTF
-	few	TRBV7-9	TRBJ2-5	TGTGCCAGCAGACCTAGCTTTGTGGAGACCCAGTACTTC	CASRPSFVETQYF
-	-	TRBV6-1	TRBJ2-3	TGTGCCAGCAGTGAAGACACGAGCGGCTGGGATACGCAGTATTTT	CASSEDTSGWDTQYF
TRBD2	once	TRBV6-1	TRBJ2-1	TGTGCCAGCAGGACCCGACTAGCGGGATACAATGAGCAGTTCTTC	CASRTRLAGYNEQFF
TRBD2	-	TRBV30	TRBJ2-1	TGTGCCTGGAGTCGGCTAGCGGGAGGTGAGCAGTTCTTC	CAWSRLAGGEQFF
-	-	TRBV4-1	TRBJ1-1	TGCGCCAGCAGCCATCCACCCCAGGGAGATACTGAAGCTTTCTTT	CASSHPPQGDTEAFF
-	-	TRBV12-5	TRBJ2-7	TGTGCTAGTGGTCTCACAGGTGACCGTACGTTGCTGAACTTC	CASGLTGDRTLLNF
-	-	TRBV2	TRBJ1-2	TGTGCCAGCAGTGAGGGGCCGAACTATGGCTACACCTTC	CASSEGPNYGYTF
-	few	TRBV7-8	TRBJ1-3	TGTGCCAGCAGCTTAGCGTCCGGGGTTAACACCATATATTTT	CASSLASGVNTIYF
-	once	TRBV19	TRBJ2-5	TGTGCCAGTAGTATGGGGGCGGATGGGCAAGAGACCCAGTACTTC	CASSMGADGQETQYF
-	-	TRBV7-2	TRBJ2-7	TGTGCCAGCAGCTTCGGACCAACCTACGAGCAGTACTTC	CASSFGPTYEQYF
-	once	TRBV13	TRBJ2-3	TGTGCCAGCAGCGCCGGCGGTCAGCCCACAGATACGCAGTATTTT	CASSAGGQPTDTQYF
-	-	TRBV7-9	TRBJ2-1	TGTGCCAGCAGCTTAGGCGGAGCGAATGAGCAGTTCTTC	CASSLGGANEQFF
-	-	TRBV9	TRBJ2-7	TGTGCCAGCAGCGTAAGGTGGGAGGTCCACGAGCAGTACTTC	CASSVRWEVHEQYF
TRBD2	-	TRBV5-6	TRBJ2-3	TGTGCCAGCAGCTTGGGACTAGCGGGAGTCATAGATACGCAGTATTTT	CASSLGLAGVIDTQYF
TRBD1	-	TRBV9	TRBJ1-2	TGTGCCAGCAGCGTGTCAGGGGGCTTCGGTAGTGGCTACACCTTC	CASSVSGGFGSGYTF
-	-	TRBV7-9	TRBJ1-1	TGTGCCAGCAGCTTAGAGGGTCGGGGGATCACTGAAGCTTTCTTT	CASSLEGRGITEAFF
TRBD2	-	TRBV5-8	TRBJ2-1	TGTGCCAGCAGCTTGCTGACTAGCGGGAGGGCCGTCTTCTTC	CASSLLTSGRAVFF
-	-	TRBV18	TRBJ2-6	TGTGCCAGCTCATGGGGGACAAAGGCTTCTGGGGCCAACGTCCTGACTTTC	CASSWGTKASGANVLTF
-	-	TRBV7-9	TRBJ1-1	TGTGCCAGCAGCCCGGATCGGGCTGAAGCTTTCTTT	CASSPDRAEAFF
-	-	TRBV7-9	TRBJ1-1	TGTGCCAGCAGCTTAGCAGGCTCGGGAGCTGAAGCTTTCTTT	CASSLAGSGAEAFF
-	-	TRBV18	TRBJ2-3	TGTGCCAGCTCACCACAGCCAAGCACAGATACGCAGTATTTT	CASSPQPSTDTQYF
-	once	TRBV5-1	TRBJ2-5	TGCGCCAGCAGAACCGTAACAGGGCAAGAGACCCAGTACTTC	CASRTVTGQETQYF
-	-	TRBV19	TRBJ1-3	TGTGCCAGTAGCCCGGGACAAGGAAACACCATATATTTT	CASSPGQGNTIYF
TRBD1	once	TRBV11-2	TRBJ1-4	TGTGCCAGCAGCCCCCGGGACAGGGAGACGACTAATGAAAAACTGTTTTTT	CASSPRDRETTNEKLFF
-	-	TRBV30	TRBJ2-2	TGTGCCTGGAGTAACAGGGACCCCGGGGAGCTGTTTTTT	CAWSNRDPGELFF
TRBD2	-	TRBV7-9	TRBJ2-4	TGTGCCAGCAGCCCTCTAGCGGGAGGGATCGGGGCCAAAAACATTCAGTACTTC	CASSPLAGGIGAKNIQYF
TRBD1	-	TRBV5-1	TRBJ1-1	TGCGCCAGCAGATCCCTGACAGGGGGCACTGAAGCTTTCTTT	CASRSLTGGTEAFF
TRBD1	-	TRBV7-9	TRBJ2-2	TGTGCCAGCAGCATACAGGGGCCGAACACCGGGGAGCTGTTTTTT	CASSIQGPNTGELFF
-	-	TRBV11-2	TRBJ2-7	TGTGCCAGCAGCTTAGAGGGACCAACGGGGGAGCAGTACTTC	CASSLEGPTGEQYF
-	-	TRBV9	TRBJ2-3	TGTGCCAGCAGCGTAGATGTGGGAGGAAGCACAGATACGCAGTATTTT	CASSVDVGGSTDTQYF
-	-	TRBV5-1	TRBJ2-7	TGCGCCAGCGATGCCGGGTCTTCTGAGAGCGAGCAGTACTTC	CASDAGSSESEQYF
-	-	TRBV18	TRBJ2-5	TGTGCCAGCTCGAAAGAACAGGGCCGGGAGACCCAGTACTTC	CASSKEQGRETQYF
TRBD2	-	TRBV5-4	TRBJ2-7	TGTGCCAGCAGCTCTCGGACTAGCGGGAACTACGAGCAGTACTTC	CASSSRTSGNYEQYF
TRBD2	-	TRBV7-2	TRBJ2-2	TGTGCCAGCAGCATAAGACTAGCGGCGATCAACACCGGGGAGCTGTTTTTT	CASSIRLAAINTGELFF
TRBD2	-	TRBV5-1	TRBJ2-5	TGCGCCAGCAGCTTGGATTCGGGGGGGTTCCAAGAGACCCAGTACTTC	CASSLDSGGFQETQYF
-	-	TRBV6-6	TRBJ2-1	TGTGCCAGCAGTTACGACCCCTATTCTATTTACAATGAGCAGTTCTTC	CASSYDPYSIYNEQFF